What follows are 19 T cell receptor beta chains derived from one specimen sequenced in a study of blood T cell repertoires in COVID-19. The method was immunoSEQ multiplex PCR; TCRdb's version includes in-frame clones alone and lacks a portion of them. The data hold about 360,000 clones, with 70% to 90% observed a single time. Sequencing was carried out using PBMCs or T cells enriched from blood (not recorded which). The source of these receptors is a woman in her 40s with acute COVID-19.

A few counts support this clone. V is TRBV11-2 and J is TRBJ2-6; 10 bases are shared with TRBD1. Per the germline V gene, CDR1 is SGHAT and CDR2 is FQNNGV. Trimming removed 5 bases from V and 2 bases from J; junction bases left unmatched: 9. The CDR3 has 18 residues. CDR3 in DNA: TGTGCCAGCAGCGTCCGACAGGGGGCCTTCCCTGGGGCCAACGTCCTGACTTTC. This gives the protein CASSVRQGAFPGANVLTF.

The chain links TRBV5-1 to TRBJ1-2; maybe TRBD1 (5 bases). Trimming pared 2 bases from V and 6 bases from J, leaving 14 bases between. The CDR3 contains 14 residues. Germline assignment: CDR1 SGHRS and CDR2 YFSETQ. The CDR3 here is CASSLSPGGNGYTF. CDR3 nucleotides: TGCGCCAGCAGCTTATCCCCTGGGGGGAATGGCTACACCTTC.

V usage is TRBV6-5 and J usage is TRBJ1-1, with D unresolved. The germline V and J ends were trimmed by 8 bases and 6 bases, with 13 bases remaining between them. CDR1 is MNHEY, CDR2 SVGAGI, per germline. This CDR3 is 12 amino acids long. The CDR3: CASWETLAEAFF. The CDR3, as DNA: TGTGCCAGCTGGGAGACGTTGGCTGAAGCTTTCTTT.

The rearrangement joins TRBV14 to TRBJ2-3; D is perhaps TRBD1 (5 bases). CDR1 SGHDN and CDR2 FVKESK come from the germline V gene. V dropped 4 bases and J dropped 0 bases, with 14 bases sitting between them. The CDR3 sequence is 16 residues long. The chain's CDR3 is CASSPAGNPSTDTQYF. DNA for the CDR3: TGTGCCAGCAGCCCCGCAGGGAACCCTAGCACAGATACGCAGTATTTT.

V is TRBV11-2 and J is TRBJ2-6, with TRBD1 as a possible D gene (6 bases). This CDR3 contains 14 residues. Deletions cut 5 bases from V and 6 bases from J, with 11 bases between. In germline, CDR1 is SGHAT, CDR2 FQNNGV. CDR3 sequence: CASSGYREANVLTF. The CDR3 DNA is TGTGCCAGCAGCGGATACAGGGAGGCCAACGTCCTGACTTTC.

The V call is TRBV12-3 or TRBV12-4, the J call TRBJ1-2, with D hard to call. V was cut by 2 bases and J by 6 bases, with 10 bases left in between. This CDR3 comprises 13 residues. As DNA, the CDR3 is TGTGCCAGCAGTTTATCCGGGTTTGATGGCTACACCTTC. This encodes CASSLSGFDGYTF.

The chain uses TRBV6-5 and TRBJ1-4; weak D call: TRBD1 (5 bases). V lost 0 bases to trimming and J lost 8 bases, with 7 bases between them. Germline V gives CDR1 MNHEY, CDR2 SVGAGI. This CDR3 spans 13 amino acids. CDR3 loop: CASSYSHREKLFF. In DNA, the CDR3 is TGTGCCAGCAGTTACTCTCACAGGGAAAAACTGTTTTTT.

The rearrangement joins TRBV6-5 to TRBJ2-7; the D is unclear. Germline V CDR1 and CDR2: MNHEY, SVGAGI. The V end was cut by 6 bases, the J end by 0 bases, with 3 bases between. The CDR3 sequence is 11 residues long. CDR3 region: CASRASYEQYF. The CDR3 DNA is TGTGCCAGCAGGGCCTCCTACGAGCAGTACTTC.

The genes are TRBV30 and TRBJ2-2, with D perhaps matching TRBD2 (5 bases). Trimming removed 3 bases from V and 5 bases from J, with 16 bases in between. The CDR3 has 15 residues. Germline lookup yields CDR1 GTSNPN and CDR2 SVGIG (reference sequence). The chain's CDR3 is CAWRRHPRGTGELFF. Written as DNA, the CDR3 is TGTGCCTGGAGGCGGCACCCCCGAGGGACCGGGGAGCTGTTTTTT.

The genes are TRBV2 and TRBJ2-2; possible D gene TRBD1, 5 bases. This CDR3 contains 16 residues. Trimming took off 2 bases at V and 0 bases at J, with 10 bases between the two ends. The V gene's germline CDR1 is SNHLY and CDR2 FYNNEI. The CDR3 loop is CASSEQGPSNTGELFF. The CDR3 DNA is TGTGCCAGCAGTGAACAGGGTCCCTCGAACACCGGGGAGCTGTTTTTT.

CDR3 in amino acids: CALKLEGGRSYGYTF. As DNA, the CDR3 is TGTGCATTAAAGTTAGAGGGGGGGCGTAGCTATGGCTACACCTTC. This rearrangement joins TRBV5-4 to TRBJ1-2, with D possibly matching TRBD1 (6 bases). The CDR3 consists of 15 residues. Germline lookup yields CDR1 SGHNT and CDR2 YYREEE (reference sequence).

V is TRBV4-2 and J is TRBJ2-7, with 9 bases that match TRBD1. CDR1 is LGHNA and CDR2 is YNFKEQ in the germline V gene. V shed 4 bases and J 4 bases; nucleotides not matched to a gene: 5. CDR3 length: 14 amino acids. CDR3 nucleotides: TGTGCCAGCAGCCCCGACAGGGGGTGGTACGAGCAGTACTTC. This translates into CASSPDRGWYEQYF.

This chain joins TRBV4-2 and TRBJ2-2; TRBD1 matches 9 bases. The CDR3 consists of 16 residues. J gave up 3 bases and V 3 bases, and 5 bases lay outside the gene matches. The V gene's germline CDR1 is LGHNA and CDR2 YNFKEQ. The CDR3 sequence is CASSHGQGIDTGELFF. The DNA for the CDR3 is TGTGCCAGCAGCCACGGACAGGGGATAGACACCGGGGAGCTGTTTTTT.

V usage is TRBV21-1 and J usage is TRBJ2-7; the table assigns TRBD1, which was not confirmed against the DNA. TRBV21-1 is labeled a pseudogene. The CDR3 spans 17 residues. CDR3 sequence: CASSSPHGTPIDYEQYF. Written as DNA, the CDR3 is TGTGCCAGCAGCTCTCCACACGGGACACCAATCGATTACGAGCAGTACTTC.

The CDR3 DNA reads as TGTGCCAGCAGTGATAGTACAGGGGGCGCGAGCACTGAAGCTTTCTTT. Translated: CASSDSTGGASTEAFF. V and J are TRBV2 and TRBJ1-1; 9 nucleotides align to TRBD1. The J segment lost 4 bases and the V segment lost 3 bases, leaving 9 bases of the junction unmatched. The CDR3 covers 16 residues. Germline V CDR1 and CDR2: SNHLY, FYNNEI.

The rearrangement uses TRBV2 and TRBJ1-2; TRBD1 is a possible D gene (5 bases). CDR1 is SNHLY and CDR2 is FYNNEI in the germline V gene. The CDR3 covers 16 residues. V was shortened by 1 base and J by 8 bases, with 20 bases between the two germline ends. Written as DNA, the CDR3 is TGTGCCAGCAGTGAAGTAGGTGGGGGGATAGGGAAAGGCTACACCTTC. Translated, it gives CASSEVGGGIGKGYTF.

The rearrangement joins TRBV7-9 to TRBJ1-1; D uncertain. Trimming shortened V by 2 bases and J by 3 bases, and 4 bases separated the two germline ends. Germline V gene sequence: CDR1 SEHNR, CDR2 FQNEAQ (reference sequence). This CDR3 is 12 amino acids long. CDR3 amino acids: CASSLPDTEAFF. The CDR3 region has the DNA TGTGCCAGCAGCTTACCCGACACTGAAGCTTTCTTT.

The V call is TRBV7-9, the J call TRBJ1-4; weak D call: TRBD1 (5 bases). In germline, CDR1 is SEHNR, CDR2 FQNEAQ (reference sequence). The CDR3 runs 14 residues. Trimming cost V 7 bases and J 7 bases, with 16 bases left between them. CDR3 protein: CASTPGGRGEKLFF. CDR3 DNA: TGTGCCAGCACCCCGGGAGGGAGGGGTGAAAAACTGTTTTTT.

The V call is TRBV7-8, the J call TRBJ2-7, with 10 bases identical to TRBD1. The germline V gene encodes CDR1 SGHVS and CDR2 FQNEAQ. V lost 6 bases to trimming and J lost 4 bases; unmatched junction nucleotides: 6. The CDR3 loop spans 14 amino acids. The CDR3 region is CASRPRTGGYEQYF. In nucleotides, the CDR3 is TGTGCCAGCAGGCCGAGGACAGGGGGATACGAGCAGTACTTC.